The clone carrying this T cell receptor (beta chain) was seen only a few times. As yet, its antigen is unknown. The sample is drawn from a study of CD8 T cells in ankylosing spondylitis. Study observations and caveats: Relatively rare in peripheral blood, disease-linked clones were also CD8+. A TCR beta motif of several highly homologous variants appeared characteristic of ankylosing spondylitis blood.

TCRdb processed the 5' RACE reads anew with MiXCR; each CDR3 protein has one entry. The data contain 750,000 to 850,000 distinct CDR3 sequences, 12% of them singletons. The V and J ends lost 1 base and 3 bases, in that order; junction bases with no gene match: 10. The V gene's germline CDR1 is DFQATT and CDR2 SNEGSKA (reference sequence). The CDR3 length is 18 residues. The sequencing sample was made of blood, either unsorted or a sorted T cell fraction (not recorded which). The sequence came from a male donor with ankylosing spondylitis. The chain carries TRBV20-1 and TRBJ2-4; TRBD2 matches at 12 bases. CDR3 amino acids: CSARGLAGEVYDKNIQYF. The DNA for the CDR3 is TGCAGTGCTAGAGGACTAGCGGGAGAGGTGTACGACAAAAACATTCAGTACTTC.